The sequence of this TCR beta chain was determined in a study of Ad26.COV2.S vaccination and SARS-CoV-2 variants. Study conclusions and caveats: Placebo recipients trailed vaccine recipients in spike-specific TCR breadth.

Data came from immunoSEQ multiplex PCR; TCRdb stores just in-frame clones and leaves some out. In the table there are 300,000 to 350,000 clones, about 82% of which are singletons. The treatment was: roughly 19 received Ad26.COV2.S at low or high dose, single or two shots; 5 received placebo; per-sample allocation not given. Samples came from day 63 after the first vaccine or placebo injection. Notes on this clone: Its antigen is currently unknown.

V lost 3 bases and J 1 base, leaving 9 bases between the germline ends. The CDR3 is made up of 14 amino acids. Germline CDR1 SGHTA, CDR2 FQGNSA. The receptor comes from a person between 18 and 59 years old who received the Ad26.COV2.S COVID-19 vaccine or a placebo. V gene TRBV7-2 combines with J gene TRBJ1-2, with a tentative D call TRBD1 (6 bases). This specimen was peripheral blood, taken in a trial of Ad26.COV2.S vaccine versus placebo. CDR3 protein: CASSFFRGNYGYTF. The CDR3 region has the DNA TGTGCCAGCAGCTTCTTCAGGGGTAACTATGGCTACACCTTC.